The 12 T cell receptor beta chains below come from one sample, sequenced in a study of early T cells in non-severe SARS-CoV-2 infection. TCRdb re-called the 5' RACE reads through MiXCR, storing one row per CDR3 protein. The data show under 70,000 distinct CDR3 sequences, roughly an eighth seen once. The sequencing input was whole blood. These receptors were collected from an adult who was a healthcare worker with PCR-confirmed SARS-CoV-2 infection or an uninfected control (not recorded which).

The J gene is TRBJ1-2, the V gene TRBV19; 9 nucleotides line up with TRBD1. Trimming removed 6 bases from V and 2 bases from J; junction bases left unmatched: 13. Germline V gives CDR1 LNHDA, CDR2 SQIVND (reference sequence). This CDR3 comprises 17 residues. The CDR3 reads CASSPGRRDRVNYGYTF. For the CDR3, the DNA is TGTGCCAGTAGCCCAGGCCGGCGGGACAGGGTAAACTATGGCTACACCTTC.

The chain has TRBV20-1 and TRBJ2-2, with 8 positions matching TRBD1. The ends lost 1 base at V and 1 base at J; junction bases unmatched: 5. Germline assignment: CDR1 DFQATT and CDR2 SNEGSKA (reference sequence). The CDR3 has 16 amino acids. CDR3: CSARVDRGWNTGELFF. CDR3 in DNA: TGCAGTGCTAGAGTCGACAGGGGTTGGAACACCGGGGAGCTGTTTTTT.

The rearrangement links TRBV6-5 to TRBJ2-7; tentative D call: TRBD2 (5 bases). The CDR3 sequence is 16 residues long. The germline V and J ends were trimmed by 6 bases and 3 bases, with 21 bases remaining between them. The V gene's germline CDR1 is MNHEY and CDR2 SVGAGI. The CDR3 DNA is TGTGCCAGCAGCACGAGACGGGAAAGGAGTATCTACGAGCAGTACTTC. Translated, it gives CASSTRRERSIYEQYF.

This clonotype appeared many times. The chain combines TRBV5-1 with TRBJ2-3; the match to TRBD1 covers 8 bases. Germline lookup yields CDR1 SGHRS and CDR2 YFSETQ. J lost 1 base, V lost 6 bases, and 10 bases had no gene match. This CDR3 comprises 16 residues. Written as DNA, the CDR3 is TGCGCCAGCAACCCTAACTCAGGGGGCGGCACAGATACGCAGTATTTT. Its translation is CASNPNSGGGTDTQYF.

This rearrangement joins TRBV7-2 to TRBJ2-1, with TRBD2 identical over 8 bases. Germline CDR1 and CDR2: SGHTA and FQGNSA. The CDR3 contains 17 residues. V shed 1 base, J shed 4 bases, and the junction held 9 bases outside the gene matches. The CDR3 DNA sequence: TGTGCCAGCAGCTTAGGGAGGCCGGGACTAGTGTACAATGAGCAGTTCTTC. It encodes CASSLGRPGLVYNEQFF.

This clonotype was seen a handful of times. The chain joins TRBV9 to TRBJ2-7; 7 positions agree with TRBD1. V gave up 0 bases and J gave up 6 bases; unmatched junction bases: 12. Per germline, CDR1 SGDLS and CDR2 YYNGEE. This CDR3 is built from 16 residues. Here the CDR3 reads CASSVGGTARRVEQYF. Here the CDR3 DNA reads TGTGCCAGCAGCGTAGGAGGGACAGCCCGACGGGTCGAGCAGTACTTC. The full variable domain, its missing parts supplied by reference TRBV9 and TRBJ2-7, is DSGVTQTPKHLITATGQRVTLRCSPRSGDLSVYWYQQSLDQGLQFLIQYYNGEERAKGNILERFSAQQFPDLHSELNLSSLELGDSALYFCASSVGGTARRVEQYFGPGTRLTVT.

There are a few counts of this clonotype. The chain combines TRBV5-1 with TRBJ1-1; D not certain. Trimming removed 5 bases from V and 1 base from J, with 9 bases in between. Germline values: CDR1 SGHRS, CDR2 YFSETQ. The CDR3 runs 13 residues. The CDR3 DNA sequence: TGCGCCAGCAGGGGCAGGAGGAACACTGAAGCTTTCTTT. Amino acids: CASRGRRNTEAFF.

The rearrangement uses TRBV6-1 and TRBJ2-3, with TRBD2 as a possible D gene (7 bases). CDR1 is MNHNS, CDR2 SASEGT, per germline. The CDR3 is 16 residues long. The V and J ends lost 6 bases and 3 bases respectively, with 19 bases between them. The CDR3 sequence: CASRSGRGGNTDTQYF. The CDR3 region has the DNA TGTGCCAGCAGAAGCGGTAGGGGGGGCAATACAGATACGCAGTATTTT.

This clonotype was counted a few times. CDR3 DNA: TGTGCCAGCAGTACGGGGCAGGCCGTGAAGTACGAGCAGTACTTC. As protein: CASSTGQAVKYEQYF. The chain joins TRBV12-3 or TRBV12-4 to TRBJ2-7, with D tentatively TRBD1 or TRBD2 (5 bases each). With 5 bases removed from V and 4 bases from J, the gap between germline ends came to 18 bases. The CDR3 loop spans 15 amino acids.

This clonotype was picked up a small number of times. This rearrangement joins TRBV12-3 or TRBV12-4 to TRBJ1-2; D possibly corresponds to TRBD1 (6 bases). The CDR3 is 14 residues long. Trimming left V 2 bases short and J 4 bases short, with 11 bases between. The CDR3 reads CASSLNGGAYGYTF. As DNA, the CDR3 is TGTGCCAGCAGTTTAAACGGGGGCGCCTATGGCTACACCTTC.

This clonotype occurred many times. The chain is built from TRBV4-3 and TRBJ2-3; tentatively, D is TRBD2 (5 bases). Between the trimmed V and J ends, which lost 0 bases and 2 bases, there was a span of 9 bases. Looked up from germline, CDR1 is LGHNA and CDR2 is YSLEER. This CDR3 is built from 15 residues. The CDR3 protein is CASSQDGLFTDTQYF. CDR3 DNA: TGCGCCAGCAGCCAAGATGGACTCTTCACAGATACGCAGTATTTT.

The genes are TRBV10-3 and TRBJ1-1; tentative D call: TRBD1 (6 bases). CDR1 ENHRY and CDR2 SYGVKD come from the germline V gene. The CDR3 runs 17 residues. Between the trimmed V and J ends, which lost 0 bases and 3 bases, there was a span of 17 bases. The CDR3 region has the DNA TGTGCCATCAGTGAGTCAGGCGGGGGCGCCGGGTACACTGAAGCTTTCTTT. Its protein is CAISESGGGAGYTEAFF.